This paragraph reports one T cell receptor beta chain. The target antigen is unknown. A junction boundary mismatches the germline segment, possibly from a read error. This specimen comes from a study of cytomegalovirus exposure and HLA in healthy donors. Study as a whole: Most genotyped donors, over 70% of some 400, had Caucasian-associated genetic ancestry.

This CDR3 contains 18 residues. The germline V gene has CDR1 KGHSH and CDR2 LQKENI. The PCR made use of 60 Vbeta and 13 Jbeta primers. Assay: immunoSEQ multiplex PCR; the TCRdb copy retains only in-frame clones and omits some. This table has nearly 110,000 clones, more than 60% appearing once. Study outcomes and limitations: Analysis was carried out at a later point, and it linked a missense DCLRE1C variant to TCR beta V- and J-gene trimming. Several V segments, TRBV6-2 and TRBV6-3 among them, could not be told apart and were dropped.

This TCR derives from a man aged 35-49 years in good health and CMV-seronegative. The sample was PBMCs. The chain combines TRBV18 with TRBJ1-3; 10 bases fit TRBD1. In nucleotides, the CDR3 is TGTGCCAGCTCTCCACGGGCGACAGGGGGCGCCTCTGGAAACACCATATATTTT. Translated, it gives CASSPRATGGASGNTIYF. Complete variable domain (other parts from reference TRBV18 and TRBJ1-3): NAGVMQNPRHLVRRRGQEARLRCSPMKGHSHVYWYRQLPEEGLKFMVYLQKENIIDESGMPKERFSAEFPKEGPSILRIQQVVRGDSAAYFCASSPRATGGASGNTIYFGEGSWLTVV.